This section outlines one T cell receptor beta chain sequence together with its context. Its antigen is undetermined. Germline CDR1 MGHDK, CDR2 SYGVNS. The length of the CDR3 is 15 residues. Trimming took 1 base from V and 5 from J; bases not matched to a gene: 2. It was with 60 Vbeta and 13 Jbeta primers that the PCR ran. Here immunoSEQ multiplex PCR was the method, and the copy in TCRdb shows in-frame clones only, minus some. The sample lists under 150,000 clones; roughly 9.6% were seen once. The source of the sample is a study of cytomegalovirus exposure and HLA in healthy donors. Study results and caveats: DRB1 showed the most TCR associations and HLA-C the fewest in a later analysis, as rates varied by HLA locus. There were several of the most significant clusters that appeared linked to common viral pathogens in a later analysis. A prior analysis recorded that most TCR beta V segments were productive about 90% or about 30% of the time. The likely explanation for a cluster of highly shared sequence variants was sequencing artifact.

This TCR was recovered from a woman aged 40 to 50 in good health and CMV-seropositive. The specimen sequenced was PBMCs. The chain employs TRBV25-1 and TRBJ2-7; 13 positions match TRBD2. The CDR3 loop reads CASSEFGLAGDEQYF. The CDR3 DNA is TGTGCCAGCAGTGAATTCGGACTAGCGGGGGACGAGCAGTACTTC.